Below are 16 T cell receptor beta chains sequenced from a single sample in a study of blood T cell repertoires in COVID-19 (dated by TCRdb to 2020 to 2022). Libraries were built with the immunoSEQ multiplex PCR assay. TCRdb limited this immuneACCESS table to in-frame rearrangements with V and J called. A share of clones is missing; checked studies link under half to unresolved V genes, and the rest is unexplained. A total of 230,000 or so clones appear in this sample, roughly nine tenths of them only once. Approximately 4.6% of the sample rests with the top ten. Sequenced: peripheral blood. The receptor set was obtained from a woman aged 40 to 55 who had recovered from COVID-19.

V is TRBV11-2 and J is TRBJ2-5, with TRBD2 identical over 8 bases. Germline-derived CDR1 and CDR2 are SGHAT and FQNNGV. J lost 9 bases, V lost 6 bases, and 15 bases had no gene match. This CDR3 contains 15 residues. In DNA form, the CDR3 reads TGTGCCAGCAGGCCATTAGCGGGGCCCCCAATGGCCCAGTACTTC. This gives the protein CASRPLAGPPMAQYF.

The J gene is TRBJ1-6, the V gene TRBV6-1; 10 nucleotides agree with TRBD1. V dropped 4 bases and J dropped 0; count of bases not matched to a gene: 6. The germline V gene encodes CDR1 MNHNS and CDR2 SASEGT. The CDR3 has 18 residues. CDR3 bases: TGTGCCAGCAGTGGGGACAGGGGCAGCAGCTCCTATAATTCACCCCTCCACTTT. Protein product: CASSGDRGSSSYNSPLHF.

V gene TRBV9 combines with J gene TRBJ2-7; 7 nucleotides match TRBD1. This CDR3 spans 15 amino acids. The germline CDR1 and CDR2 sequences are SGDLS and YYNGEE. Losses at the gene ends were 4 bases for V and 5 bases for J; bases not matched to a gene: 12. The CDR3 nucleotides read TGTGCCAGCAGCCCGACACAGGGGCTCCTCCACGAGCAGTACTTC. This codes for CASSPTQGLLHEQYF.

The chain uses TRBV3-1 (or the pseudogene TRBV3-2) and TRBJ1-1; TRBD1 matches 7 bases. Germline trimming cut 6 bases from V and 8 bases from J; bases unmatched to any gene: 6. CDR1 and CDR2 (germline): LGHDT, YNNKEL (reference sequence). The CDR3 length is 12 residues. CDR3 residues: CASRAPGQEAFF. The CDR3 DNA is TGTGCCAGCAGGGCACCGGGACAGGAAGCTTTCTTT.

The rearrangement links TRBV19 to TRBJ2-1, with TRBD2 as a possible D gene (7 bases). V was shortened by 3 bases and J by 12 bases, with 9 bases between the two germline ends. This CDR3 contains 11 residues. The germline gives CDR1 LNHDA, CDR2 SQIVND (reference sequence). The chain's CDR3 is CASSMRGPQFF. The CDR3 DNA is TGTGCCAGTAGTATGCGGGGGCCGCAGTTCTTC.

The J gene is TRBJ1-2, the V gene TRBV6-5; possible D gene TRBD1, 6 bases. The CDR3 is 12 amino acids. Germline CDR1 and CDR2: MNHEY and SVGAGI. V dropped 7 bases and J dropped 7 bases, with 13 bases sitting between them. This CDR3 is CASTAGASGYTF. CDR3 bases: TGTGCCAGCACGGCAGGGGCCTCTGGCTACACCTTC.

The chain uses TRBV11-2 and TRBJ2-5; D gene uncertain. Trimming took off 4 bases at V and 5 bases at J, with 11 bases between the two ends. CDR3 length equals 13 residues. Germline CDR1 and CDR2: SGHAT and FQNNGV. This CDR3 reads CASSYNPQETQYF. DNA for the CDR3: TGTGCCAGCAGCTATAATCCCCAGGAGACCCAGTACTTC.

The gene calls are TRBV6-5 and TRBJ2-1; no definite D call. There are 12 residues in the CDR3. V lost 6 bases and J 9 bases, leaving 12 bases between the germline ends. The germline gives CDR1 MNHEY, CDR2 SVGAGI. CDR3 DNA: TGTGCCAGCAGGTCCCCGCCTAGTGAGCAGTTCTTC. Its translation is CASRSPPSEQFF.

A word on this clone: The germline gene is not matched at one end of the junction; a read error may be the cause. The chain combines TRBV5-1 with TRBJ2-2, with a tentative D call TRBD2 (5 bases). CDR3 size: 16 residues. The germline V gene has CDR1 SGHRS and CDR2 YFSETQ. The CDR3, as DNA: TGCGCCAGCGGCTTGGATATCGGGGTAAACACCGGGGAGCTGTTTTTT. Amino acids: CASGLDIGVNTGELFF. The full variable domain, in which reference TRBV5-1 and TRBJ2-2 provide the parts outside the CDR3, is KAGVTQTPRYLIKTRGQQVTLSCSPISGHRSVSWYQQTPGQGLQFLFEYFSETQRNKGNFPGRFSGRQFSNSRSEMNVSTLELGDSALYLCASGLDIGVNTGELFFGEGSRLTVL.

For this clone: Other DNA sequences within the sample encode an identical CDR3. This rearrangement joins TRBV29-1 to TRBJ2-3, with D perhaps TRBD2 (6 bases). The CDR3 length is 13 residues. Trimming stripped 1 base from V and 3 bases from J, with 8 bases between. The V gene's germline CDR1 is SQVTM and CDR2 ANQGSEA. For the CDR3, the DNA is TGCAGCGTTGAAGTCGCGGGGACAGATACGCAGTATTTT. Translated: CSVEVAGTDTQYF.

The gene calls are TRBV21-1 and TRBJ1-2. TRBV21-1 is a pseudogene segment. The CDR3 length is 14 residues. This CDR3 is CASKAGPGLDGYTF. CDR3 nucleotide sequence: TGTGCCAGCAAGGCGGGCCCGGGATTGGATGGCTACACCTTC.

The chain employs TRBV3-1 (or the pseudogene TRBV3-2) and TRBJ2-3, with 9 bases fitting TRBD2. Germline V gives CDR1 LGHDT, CDR2 YNNKEL (reference sequence). The CDR3 is 15 amino acids. J was trimmed by 2 bases and V by 4 bases; bases with no gene match: 4. The CDR3 DNA sequence: TGTGCCAGCAGCCTTAGCGGGGGAGTCACAGATACGCAGTATTTT. This translates into CASSLSGGVTDTQYF.

V and J are TRBV5-1 and TRBJ1-6; D call uncertain. CDR3 length: 14 residues. With 0 bases removed from V and 8 bases from J, the gap between germline ends came to 9 bases. Germline V gene lookup returns CDR1 SGHRS and CDR2 YFSETQ. Written as DNA, the CDR3 is TGCGCCAGCAGCTTGGGGCAGGACTATTCACCCCTCCACTTT. Translating gives CASSLGQDYSPLHF.

The chain combines TRBV5-1 with TRBJ2-3; no firm D call. Between the trimmed V and J ends, which lost 2 bases and 1 base, there was a span of 5 bases. CDR1 and CDR2 from the germline V gene are SGHRS and YFSETQ. The CDR3 sequence is 13 residues long. CDR3 coding DNA: TGCGCCAGCAGCTTCCGTGGCACAGATACGCAGTATTTT. Its protein product is CASSFRGTDTQYF.

This clone has only one observation. CDR3 protein: CATSRAPPGQGGGHNEQFF. The CDR3 region has the DNA TGTGCCACCAGCAGAGCCCCACCGGGACAGGGAGGAGGACACAATGAGCAGTTCTTC. The J gene is TRBJ2-1, the V gene TRBV15; 9 nucleotides agree with TRBD1. Germline loops: CDR1 LNHNV, CDR2 YYDKDF (reference sequence). This CDR3 contains 19 residues. The junction had 15 bases not matched to a gene; V was cut back by 1 base and J by 5 bases.

The V gene is TRBV19, the J gene TRBJ1-2; 8 nucleotides align to TRBD1. The junction had 6 bases not matched to a gene; V was cut back by 6 bases and J by 6 bases. The CDR3 runs to 13 residues. Germline CDR1 reads LNHDA; CDR2 reads SQIVND (reference sequence). The CDR3 DNA is TGTGCCAGTAGCGCGGACAGGGCGGATGGCTACACCTTC. As protein: CASSADRADGYTF.